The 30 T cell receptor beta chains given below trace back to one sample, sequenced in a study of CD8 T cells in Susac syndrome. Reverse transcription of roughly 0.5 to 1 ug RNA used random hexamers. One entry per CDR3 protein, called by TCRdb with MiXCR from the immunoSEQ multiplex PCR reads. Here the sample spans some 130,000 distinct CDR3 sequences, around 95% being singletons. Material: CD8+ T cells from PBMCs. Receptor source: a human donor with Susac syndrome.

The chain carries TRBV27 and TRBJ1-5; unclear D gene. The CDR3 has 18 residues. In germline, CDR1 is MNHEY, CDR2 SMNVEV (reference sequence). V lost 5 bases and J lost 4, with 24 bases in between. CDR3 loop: CASSLYYGEGQRNQPQHF. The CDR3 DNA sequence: TGTGCCAGCAGTCTTTATTATGGGGAAGGGCAGAGAAATCAGCCCCAGCATTTT.

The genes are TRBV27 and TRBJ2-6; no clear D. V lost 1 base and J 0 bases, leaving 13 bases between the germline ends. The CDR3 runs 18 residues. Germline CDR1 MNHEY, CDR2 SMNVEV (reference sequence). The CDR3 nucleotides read TGTGCCAGCAGTTTATGGGCAGAGCTCCGCTCTGGGGCCAACGTCCTGACTTTC. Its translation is CASSLWAELRSGANVLTF.

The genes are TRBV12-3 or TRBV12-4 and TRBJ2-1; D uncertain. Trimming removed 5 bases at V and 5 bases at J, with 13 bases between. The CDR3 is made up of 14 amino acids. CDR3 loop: CASSPQTPNNEQFF. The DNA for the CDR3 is TGTGCCAGCAGTCCTCAGACACCCAACAATGAGCAGTTCTTC.

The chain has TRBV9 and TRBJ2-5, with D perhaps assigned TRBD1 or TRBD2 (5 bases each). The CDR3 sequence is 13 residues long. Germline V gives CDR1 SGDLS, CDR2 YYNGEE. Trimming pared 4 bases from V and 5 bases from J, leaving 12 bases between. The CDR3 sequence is CASSSGTDETQYF. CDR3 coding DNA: TGTGCCAGCAGCTCCGGGACGGATGAGACCCAGTACTTC.

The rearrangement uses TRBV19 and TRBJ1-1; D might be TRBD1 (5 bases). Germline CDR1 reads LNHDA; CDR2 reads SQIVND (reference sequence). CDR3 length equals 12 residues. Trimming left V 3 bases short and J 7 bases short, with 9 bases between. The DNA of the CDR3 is TGTGCCAGTAGTATCGGACAACTTGAAGCTTTCTTT. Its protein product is CASSIGQLEAFF. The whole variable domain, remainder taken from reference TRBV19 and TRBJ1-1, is DGGITQSPKYLFRKEGQNVTLSCEQNLNHDAMYWYRQDPGQGLRLIYYSQIVNDFQKGDIAEGYSVSREKKESFPLTVTSAQKNPTAFYLCASSIGQLEAFFGQGTRLTVV.

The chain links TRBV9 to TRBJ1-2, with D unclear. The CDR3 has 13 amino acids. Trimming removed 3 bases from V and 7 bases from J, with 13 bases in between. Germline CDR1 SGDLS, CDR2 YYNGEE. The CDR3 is CASSADLTPGYTF. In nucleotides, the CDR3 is TGTGCCAGCAGCGCGGACTTGACCCCTGGCTACACCTTC.

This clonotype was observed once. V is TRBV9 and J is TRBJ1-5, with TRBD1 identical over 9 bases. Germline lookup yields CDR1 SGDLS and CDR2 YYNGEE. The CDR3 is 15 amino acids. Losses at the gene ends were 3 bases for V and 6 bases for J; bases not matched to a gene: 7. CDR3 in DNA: TGTGCCAGCAGCGCCGGACAGGGGATGTCTCAGCCCCAGCATTTT. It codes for CASSAGQGMSQPQHF.

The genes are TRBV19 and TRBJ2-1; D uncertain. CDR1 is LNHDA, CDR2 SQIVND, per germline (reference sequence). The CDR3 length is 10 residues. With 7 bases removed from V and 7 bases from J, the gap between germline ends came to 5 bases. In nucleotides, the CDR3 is TGTGCCAGTATGGGAAATGAGCAGTTCTTC. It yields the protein CASMGNEQFF.

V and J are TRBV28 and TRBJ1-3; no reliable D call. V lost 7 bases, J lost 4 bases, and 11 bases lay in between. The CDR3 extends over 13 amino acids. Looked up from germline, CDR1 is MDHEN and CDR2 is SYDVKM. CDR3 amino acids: CASIEVGGNTIYF. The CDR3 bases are TGTGCCAGCATTGAGGTGGGGGGAAACACCATATATTTT.

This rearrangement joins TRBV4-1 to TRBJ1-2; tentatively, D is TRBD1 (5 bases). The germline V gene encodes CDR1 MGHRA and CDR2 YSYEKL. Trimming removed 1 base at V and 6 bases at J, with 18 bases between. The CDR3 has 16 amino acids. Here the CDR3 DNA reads TGCGCCAGCAGCCAAGCGCTGGACTGGGACGGAAATGGCTACACCTTC. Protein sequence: CASSQALDWDGNGYTF.

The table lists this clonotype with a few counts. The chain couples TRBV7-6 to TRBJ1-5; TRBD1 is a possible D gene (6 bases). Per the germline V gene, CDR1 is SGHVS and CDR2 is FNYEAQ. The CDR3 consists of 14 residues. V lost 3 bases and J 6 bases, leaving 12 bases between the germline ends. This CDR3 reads CASSLDSARQPQHF. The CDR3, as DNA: TGTGCCAGCAGCTTGGACAGTGCTCGTCAGCCCCAGCATTTT. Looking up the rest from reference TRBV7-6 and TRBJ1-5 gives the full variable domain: GAGVSQSPRYKVTKRGQDVALRCDPISGHVSLYWYRQALGQGPEFLTYFNYEAQQDKSGLPNDRFSAERPEGSISTLTIQRTEQRDSAMYRCASSLDSARQPQHFGDGTRLSIL.

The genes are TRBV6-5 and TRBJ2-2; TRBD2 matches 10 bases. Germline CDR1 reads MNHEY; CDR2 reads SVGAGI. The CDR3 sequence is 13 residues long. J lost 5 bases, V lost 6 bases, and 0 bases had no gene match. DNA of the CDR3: TGTGCCAGCAGACTAGCGGGAACCGGGGAGCTGTTTTTT. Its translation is CASRLAGTGELFF.

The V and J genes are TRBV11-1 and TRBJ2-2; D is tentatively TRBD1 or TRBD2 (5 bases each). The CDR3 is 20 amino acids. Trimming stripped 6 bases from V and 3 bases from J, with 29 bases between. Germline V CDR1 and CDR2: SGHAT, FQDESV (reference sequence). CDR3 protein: CASSWGSRPAHTTDTGELFF. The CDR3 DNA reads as TGTGCCAGCAGTTGGGGGAGCCGCCCTGCCCATACCACCGACACCGGGGAGCTGTTTTTT.

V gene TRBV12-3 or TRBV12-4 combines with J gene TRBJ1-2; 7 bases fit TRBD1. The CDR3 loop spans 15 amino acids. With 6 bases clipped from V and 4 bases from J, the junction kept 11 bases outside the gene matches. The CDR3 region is CASSRTGELVYGYTF. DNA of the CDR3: TGTGCCAGCAGCCGTACAGGGGAATTGGTCTATGGCTACACCTTC.

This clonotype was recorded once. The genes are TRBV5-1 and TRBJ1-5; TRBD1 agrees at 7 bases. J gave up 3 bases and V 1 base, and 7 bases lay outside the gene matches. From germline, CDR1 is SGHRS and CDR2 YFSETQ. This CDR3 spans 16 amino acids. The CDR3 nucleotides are TGCGCCAGCAGCTTGCTTAAGGGACAGTACAATCAGCCCCAGCATTTT. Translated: CASSLLKGQYNQPQHF.

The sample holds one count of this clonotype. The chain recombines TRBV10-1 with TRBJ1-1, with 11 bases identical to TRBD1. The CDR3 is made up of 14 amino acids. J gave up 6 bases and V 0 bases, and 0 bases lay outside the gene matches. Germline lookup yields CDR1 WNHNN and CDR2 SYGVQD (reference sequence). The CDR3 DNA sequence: TGCGCCAGCAGTGAGTCGGGACAGGGGGCTGAAGCTTTCTTT. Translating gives CASSESGQGAEAFF.

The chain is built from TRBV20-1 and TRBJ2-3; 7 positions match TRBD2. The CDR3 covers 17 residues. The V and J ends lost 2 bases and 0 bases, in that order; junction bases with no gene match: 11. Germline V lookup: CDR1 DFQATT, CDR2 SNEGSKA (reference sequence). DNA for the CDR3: TGCAGTGCTAGATGGGCGGGAGTTCGGTTGAGCACAGATACGCAGTATTTT. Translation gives CSARWAGVRLSTDTQYF.

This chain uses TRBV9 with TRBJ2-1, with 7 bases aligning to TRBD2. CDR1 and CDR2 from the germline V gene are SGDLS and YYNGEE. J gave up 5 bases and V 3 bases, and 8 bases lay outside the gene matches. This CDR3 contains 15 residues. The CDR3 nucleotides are TGTGCCAGCAGCGCCAGCGGGATCCCCCACAATGAGCAGTTCTTC. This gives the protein CASSASGIPHNEQFF. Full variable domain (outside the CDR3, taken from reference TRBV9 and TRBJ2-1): DSGVTQTPKHLITATGQRVTLRCSPRSGDLSVYWYQQSLDQGLQFLIQYYNGEERAKGNILERFSAQQFPDLHSELNLSSLELGDSALYFCASSASGIPHNEQFFGPGTRLTVL.

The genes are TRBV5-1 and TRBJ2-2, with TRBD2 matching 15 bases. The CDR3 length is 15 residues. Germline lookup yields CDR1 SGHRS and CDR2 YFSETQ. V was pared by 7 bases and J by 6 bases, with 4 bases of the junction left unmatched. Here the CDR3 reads CASRRTSGRAGELFF. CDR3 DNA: TGCGCCAGCCGAAGGACTAGCGGGAGGGCCGGGGAGCTGTTTTTT.

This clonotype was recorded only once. The CDR3 loop reads CASSEVPGETQYF. CDR3 sequence (DNA): TGCGCCAGCAGTGAGGTTCCCGGAGAGACCCAGTACTTC. The chain couples TRBV10-2 to TRBJ2-5; D unresolved. Germline-derived CDR1 and CDR2 are WSHSY and SAAADI. The CDR3 runs to 13 residues. V was shortened by 2 bases and J by 4 bases, with 8 bases between the two germline ends.

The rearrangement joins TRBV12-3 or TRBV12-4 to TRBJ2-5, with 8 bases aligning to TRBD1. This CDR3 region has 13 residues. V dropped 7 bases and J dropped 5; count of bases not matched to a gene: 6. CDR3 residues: CASTQGAGETQYF. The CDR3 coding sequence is TGTGCCAGCACCCAGGGGGCCGGTGAGACCCAGTACTTC.

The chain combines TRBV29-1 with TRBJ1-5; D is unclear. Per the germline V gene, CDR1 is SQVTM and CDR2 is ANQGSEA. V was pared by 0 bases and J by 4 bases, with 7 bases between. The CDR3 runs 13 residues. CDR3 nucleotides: TGCAGCGTTGAAGATGGCTCAAATCAGCCCCAGCATTTT. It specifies CSVEDGSNQPQHF.

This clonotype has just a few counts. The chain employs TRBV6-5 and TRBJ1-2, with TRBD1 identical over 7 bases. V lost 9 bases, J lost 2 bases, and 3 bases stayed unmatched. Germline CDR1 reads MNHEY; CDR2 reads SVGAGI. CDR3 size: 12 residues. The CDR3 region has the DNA TGTGCCAGTGGGACAGCCAACTATGGCTACACCTTC. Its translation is CASGTANYGYTF.

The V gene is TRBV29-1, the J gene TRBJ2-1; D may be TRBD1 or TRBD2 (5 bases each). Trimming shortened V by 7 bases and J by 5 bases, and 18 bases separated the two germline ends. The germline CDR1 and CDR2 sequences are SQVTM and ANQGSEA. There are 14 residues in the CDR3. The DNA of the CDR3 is TGCAGCGGTGGACATGTTGGGACCAACAATGAGCAGTTCTTC. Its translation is CSGGHVGTNNEQFF.

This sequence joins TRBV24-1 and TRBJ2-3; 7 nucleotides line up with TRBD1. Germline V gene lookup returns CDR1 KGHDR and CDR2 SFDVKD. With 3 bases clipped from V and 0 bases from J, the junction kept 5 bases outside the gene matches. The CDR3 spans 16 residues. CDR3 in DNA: TGTGCCACCAGTGATCTGGGACAGAAAAGCACAGATACGCAGTATTTT. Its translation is CATSDLGQKSTDTQYF.

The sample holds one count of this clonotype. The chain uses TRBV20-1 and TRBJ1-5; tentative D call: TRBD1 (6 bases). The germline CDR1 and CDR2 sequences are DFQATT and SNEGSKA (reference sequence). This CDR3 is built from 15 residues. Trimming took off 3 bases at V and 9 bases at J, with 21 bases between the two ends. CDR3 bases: TGCAGTGCTAGTATGGGGGACCCAGGGGAACCGCCCCAGCATTTT. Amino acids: CSASMGDPGEPPQHF.

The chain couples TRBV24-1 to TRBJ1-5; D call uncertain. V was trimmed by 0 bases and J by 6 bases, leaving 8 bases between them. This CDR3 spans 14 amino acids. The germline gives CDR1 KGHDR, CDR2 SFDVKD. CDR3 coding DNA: TGTGCCACCAGTGATTTGTCTGATTCTCAGCCCCAGCATTTT. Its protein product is CATSDLSDSQPQHF.

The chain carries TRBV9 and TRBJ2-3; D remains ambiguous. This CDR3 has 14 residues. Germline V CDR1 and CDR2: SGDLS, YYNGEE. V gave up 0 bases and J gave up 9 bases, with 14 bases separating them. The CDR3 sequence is CASSVGSGSPTQYF. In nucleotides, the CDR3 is TGTGCCAGCAGCGTAGGGTCGGGCTCCCCCACGCAGTATTTT.

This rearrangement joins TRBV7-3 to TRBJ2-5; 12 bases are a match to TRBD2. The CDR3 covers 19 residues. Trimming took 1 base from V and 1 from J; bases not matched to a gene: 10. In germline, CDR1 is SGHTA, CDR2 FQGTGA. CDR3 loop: CASSLIGTSGYTIQETQYF. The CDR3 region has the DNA TGTGCCAGCAGCTTAATAGGGACTAGCGGGTACACCATCCAAGAGACCCAGTACTTC. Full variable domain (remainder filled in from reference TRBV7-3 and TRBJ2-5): GAGVSQTPSNKVTEKGKYVELRCDPISGHTALYWYRQSLGQGPEFLIYFQGTGAADDSGLPNDRFFAVRPEGSVSTLKIQRTERGDSAVYLCASSLIGTSGYTIQETQYFGPGTRLLVL.

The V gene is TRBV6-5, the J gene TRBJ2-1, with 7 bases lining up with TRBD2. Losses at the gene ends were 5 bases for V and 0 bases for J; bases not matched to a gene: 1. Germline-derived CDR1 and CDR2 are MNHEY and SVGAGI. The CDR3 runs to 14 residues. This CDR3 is CASSKRGSYNEQFF. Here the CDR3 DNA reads TGTGCCAGCAGTAAGCGGGGCTCCTACAATGAGCAGTTCTTC.